This T cell receptor beta chain was observed in a study of regulatory T cells in long-lasting Graves disease. At least ten counts were recorded for this clonotype. Germline-derived CDR1 and CDR2 are SGHVS and FQNEAQ. The CDR3 has 16 amino acids. V was clipped by 2 bases and J by 0 bases, with 8 bases between them. Specified time point: persistent/refractory GD, antithyroid drugs over 5 years with positive TRAb. The TCR library was prepared using RNA isolated from PBMCs. Construction of TCR beta libraries relied on iRepertoire HTBI primers and on Arm-PCR targeting CDR3 regions. TCRdb independently ran MiXCR on the multiplex PCR reads; one entry per CDR3 protein. The table lists 400,000 to 450,000 distinct CDR3 sequences, about a quarter of them singletons.

Sample: peripheral blood mononuclear cells (PBMCs), taken when the disease was refractory, from a patient treated with antithyroid drugs. This rearrangement joins TRBV7-8 to TRBJ2-6; D call uncertain. This TCR was sampled from a female donor with Graves disease. CDR3: CASSLSLRSGANVLTF. The CDR3, as DNA: TGTGCCAGCAGCTTAAGCTTGCGCTCTGGGGCCAACGTCCTGACTTTC.